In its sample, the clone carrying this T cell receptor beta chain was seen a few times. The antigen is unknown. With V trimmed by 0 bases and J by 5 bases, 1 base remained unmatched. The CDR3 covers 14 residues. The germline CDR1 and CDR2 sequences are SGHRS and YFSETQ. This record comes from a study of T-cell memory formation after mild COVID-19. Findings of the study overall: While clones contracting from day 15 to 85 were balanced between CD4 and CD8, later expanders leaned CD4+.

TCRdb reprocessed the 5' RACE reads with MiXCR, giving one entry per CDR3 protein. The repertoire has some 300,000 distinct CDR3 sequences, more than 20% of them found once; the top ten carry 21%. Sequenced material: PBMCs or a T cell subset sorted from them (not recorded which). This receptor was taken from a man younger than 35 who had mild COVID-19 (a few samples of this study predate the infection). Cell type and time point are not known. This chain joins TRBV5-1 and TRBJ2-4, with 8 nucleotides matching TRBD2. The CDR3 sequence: CASSLAGGQNIQYF. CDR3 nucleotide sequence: TGCGCCAGCAGCTTGGCGGGGGGGCAAAACATTCAGTACTTC.